This T cell receptor beta chain originates from a study of Ad26.COV2.S vaccination and SARS-CoV-2 variants (dated by TCRdb to the early 2020s). A note on the overall study: TCRbeta repertoire sequencing served as the tool for gauging how specific and how broad the SARS-CoV-2-reactive T cell receptors were following Ad26.COV2.S vaccination. The TCR-sequenced set comprised approximately 32 samples: approximately 19 Ad26.COV2.S vaccine recipients, 5 placebo recipients and 8 SARS-CoV-2 convalescent individuals. Study-wide findings and limitations: According to the authors, total T cell responses may have been underestimated by the TCR breadth and depth analyses. After vaccination, spike-specific CD8+ and CD4+ T cell responses were reported to show substantial breadth. Higher spike-specific TCR breadth was observed in Ad26.COV2.S recipients than in placebo recipients (P = 0.0014). Vaccine and placebo recipients had comparable non-spike TCR breadth, which fits with the vaccine containing only spike.

The sample's time point label, in plain terms: individuals recovered from natural SARS-CoV-2 infection. Of note for this clone: This receptor's antigen is unknown. A much larger clone is a single base away; this may be a read error. Additional DNA sequences in this sample encode the identical CDR3.

The immunoSEQ Assay was the method used to sequence TCRbeta CDR3 regions. After extraction, genomic DNA underwent amplification by bias-controlled multiplex PCR, followed by high-throughput sequencing. Per the source publication's procedure: To quantify the absolute abundance of each unique TCRbeta CDR3 region, sequences were collapsed and filtered. Usable DNA was measured by amplifying reference genes present in all nucleated cells, and TCRbeta template counts were normalized to that usable DNA to estimate T cell fraction. Repertoire TCRs were annotated as SARS-CoV-2-specific by exact matching of V gene, CDR3 amino acid sequence and J gene to a known reactive TCR set. The reference SARS-CoV-2 TCR set was derived from MIRA and filtered for enrichment in COVID-19-positive ImmuneCODE repertoires, a step that removed public or cross-reactive TCRs. Using the MIRA antigens, annotated TCRs were further analysed by specific ORF or by position within an ORF. Breadth was defined as annotated unique rearrangements over total unique productive rearrangements; depth was the summed frequency of those rearrangements. Two-sided Wilcoxon rank-sum tests were applied when comparing TCR breadth between groups. The immuneACCESS repertoire file appears here via TCRdb, limited to in-frame rearrangements. These files lack a portion of the clones; in checked studies, under half of the deficit traces to unresolved V genes, and the cause of the others is not known. D and trimming come from the DNA, and the V and J calls and clone size come from that table. A total of 350,000 to 450,000 clones appear in this sample, roughly nine tenths of them only once. The ten largest clones add up to about 3.9% of the sample.

V is pared back by 1 base and J by 6 bases, with 6 bases lying between the germline termini. The germline V gene (reference sequence) provides CDR1 SEHNR and CDR2 FQNEAQ. Taken from cysteine to phenylalanine, the CDR3 has 12 residues. Here the CDR3 DNA is all that survives: 36 bases in frame from base 1. The V and J genes are TRBV7-9 and TRBJ1-2, with the D segment identity uncertain. The clonotype comes from a human donor who had recovered from COVID-19. The sample in question was peripheral blood, obtained after recovery from COVID-19. The CDR3 sequence is CASSLGGNGYTF. The nucleotide sequence is TGTGCCAGCAGCTTAGGTGGGAATGGCTACACCTTC.